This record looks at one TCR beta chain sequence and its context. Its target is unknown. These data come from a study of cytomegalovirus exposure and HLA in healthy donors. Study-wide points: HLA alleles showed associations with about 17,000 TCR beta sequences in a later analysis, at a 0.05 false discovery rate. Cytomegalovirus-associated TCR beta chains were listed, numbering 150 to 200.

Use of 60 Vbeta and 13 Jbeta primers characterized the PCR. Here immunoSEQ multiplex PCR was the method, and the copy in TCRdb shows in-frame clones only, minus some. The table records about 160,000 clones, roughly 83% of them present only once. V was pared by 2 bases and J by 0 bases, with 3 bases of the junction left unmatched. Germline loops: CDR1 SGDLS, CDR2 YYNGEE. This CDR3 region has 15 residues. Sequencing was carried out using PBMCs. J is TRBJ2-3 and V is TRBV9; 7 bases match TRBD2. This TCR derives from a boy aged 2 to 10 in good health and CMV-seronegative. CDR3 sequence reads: CASSVSGSSTDTQYF. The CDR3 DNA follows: TGTGCCAGCAGCGTTAGCGGGTCTAGCACAGATACGCAGTATTTT.